The subject of this entry is one T cell receptor (beta chain). Its matching antigen is unknown. The sample originates from a study of cytomegalovirus exposure and HLA in healthy donors. The CDR3 extends over 13 amino acids. V gave up 6 bases and J gave up 7 bases, with 12 bases separating them. Looked up from germline, CDR1 is MNHNS and CDR2 is SASEGT. PCR used 60 Vbeta primers and 13 Jbeta primers. Original methodology: Approximately 83 million unique TCR beta chains, 8.5 million to 14 million shared, were counted in a later analysis. The assay was immunoSEQ multiplex PCR, and TCRdb's table has in-frame clones only and misses some. V, J and clone size are taken as reported in that table, and D and trimming were inferred from the DNA itself. Here the sample spans 150,000 to 200,000 clones, around 76% being singletons. Broader study findings: HLA allele associations emerged for around 15,000 TCR beta sequences in a later analysis, at 0.05 false discovery rate.

The rearrangement uses TRBV6-1 and TRBJ1-4; tentatively, D is TRBD1 (5 bases). Source material: PBMCs. The TCR comes from a female donor in good health and CMV-seronegative. CDR3 region: CASRSQGGEKLFF. CDR3 bases: TGTGCCAGCAGAAGCCAGGGAGGTGAAAAACTGTTTTTT.